These T cell receptor beta chains were read from a single sample in a study of cytomegalovirus exposure and HLA in healthy donors. Sequencing used immunoSEQ multiplex PCR; TCRdb keeps in-frame clones, though not all of them. This repertoire shows about 190,000 clones, approximately 82% found once; its top ten account for 9.5% to 13%. The sequencing input was PBMCs. These receptors all come from a woman between 50 and 59 years old in good health and CMV-seropositive. Both conserved end residues are part of each CDR3. D genes are given only for firm matches. Clone size, where shown, is once, few, many, or a class for clones that have expanded.

D,J,V,size,DNA,CDR3
-,TRBJ2-7,TRBV4-3,few,TGCGCCAGCAGCCAACAAAGCACTAGCGAGCAGTACTTC,CASSQQSTSEQYF
-,TRBJ2-1,TRBV6-1,-,TGTGCCAGCAGTGGAGGGGGACGTATCGGGCAGTTCTTC,CASSGGGRIGQFF
-,TRBJ2-2,TRBV7-2,-,TGTGCCAGCAGTCCTCGCGGAGGGCGGGCCGGGGAGCTGTTTTTT,CASSPRGGRAGELFF
-,TRBJ2-2,TRBV6-4,-,TGTGCCAGCAGTGTCGACGGAGGTTCCACCGGGGAGCTGTTTTTT,CASSVDGGSTGELFF
TRBD2,TRBJ2-5,TRBV19,-,TGTGCCAGTAGCGGCCCGGGACTAGCAGGAAGAGAGACCCAGTACTTC,CASSGPGLAGRETQYF
-,TRBJ1-6,TRBV14,once,TGTGCCAGCAGCCCCGTACTAGCCAATTCACCCCTCCACTTT,CASSPVLANSPLHF
-,TRBJ2-3,TRBV2,-,TGTGCCAGCAGTGCGACTGCTTACACAGATACGCAGTATTTT,CASSATAYTDTQYF
TRBD1,TRBJ1-5,TRBV28,once,TGTGCCAGCAGTTTAGCGACAGGGGGCCCTAGCAATCAGCCCCAGCATTTT,CASSLATGGPSNQPQHF
-,TRBJ1-2,TRBV9,-,TGTGCCAGCAGCGTAGGGGCAGGGGCGGCAAGTGGCTACACCTTC,CASSVGAGAASGYTF
-,TRBJ1-2,TRBV6-6,-,TGTGCCAGCAGTTACATTAAAGGGGTAGGCTACACCTTC,CASSYIKGVGYTF
-,TRBJ2-3,TRBV5-1,-,TGCGCCAGCAGCGCCTACAGGGCCACAGATACGCAGTATTTT,CASSAYRATDTQYF
-,TRBJ1-6,TRBV11-1,-,TGTGCCAGCAGCTCCAGACAGACAGATAATTCACCCCTCCACTTT,CASSSRQTDNSPLHF
TRBD2,TRBJ2-1,TRBV7-2,few,TGTGCCAGCACCTCTAGCGGGGGCCAGAACAATGAGCAGTTCTTC,CASTSSGGQNNEQFF
-,TRBJ1-3,TRBV10-2,-,TGCGCCAGCAGGGATACGGGACATCGCGGAAACACCATATATTTT,CASRDTGHRGNTIYF
-,TRBJ2-5,TRBV6-5,-,TGTGCCAGCAGTTACTCGGACAACCAAGAGACCCAGTACTTC,CASSYSDNQETQYF
TRBD2,TRBJ2-1,TRBV5-1,-,TGCGCCAGCAGCTTGGTTAGCGGGGTGACCTACAATGAGCAGTTCTTC,CASSLVSGVTYNEQFF
-,TRBJ1-1,TRBV27,-,TGTGCCAGCAGTTCCTCCAGGGTCCTTACTGAAGCTTTCTTT,CASSSSRVLTEAFF
TRBD2,TRBJ2-5,TRBV29-1,-,TGCAGCGTTGAAGCGAGCGGGGAGAAAGAGACCCAGTACTTC,CSVEASGEKETQYF
-,TRBJ2-1,TRBV7-9,-,TGTGCCAGCAGCTTAGGGAGGGACGATGAGCAGTTCTTC,CASSLGRDDEQFF
-,TRBJ1-1,TRBV5-1,-,TGCGCCAGCAGCGTGACAGGTACGAACACTGAAGCTTTCTTT,CASSVTGTNTEAFF
-,TRBJ1-1,TRBV6-6,-,TGTGCCAGCAGACCGGATGTGGGGGGGCAATACTCTGAAGCTTTCTTT,CASRPDVGGQYSEAFF
-,TRBJ1-2,TRBV6-5,-,TGTGCCAGCAGTTCCCCGAGGGATAACTATGGCTACACCTTC,CASSSPRDNYGYTF
TRBD2,TRBJ2-3,TRBV11-2,-,TGTGCCAGCAGCCCTCGGCGGGGGGCAGATACGCAGTATTTT,CASSPRRGADTQYF
-,TRBJ1-6,TRBV28,-,TGTGCCAGCCGGGCGTATGACGGGAGCTCCTATAATTCACCCCTCCACTTT,CASRAYDGSSYNSPLHF
-,TRBJ1-1,TRBV6-5,-,TGTGCCAGCAGTTACGGGGGCGCAGGGGTGAAAGCTTTCTTT,CASSYGGAGVKAFF
TRBD1,TRBJ2-6,TRBV23-1,-,TGCGCCAGCAGTCAAAGGGGACAGGGAAGAACTTTTGTAAGCCCTGGGGCCAACGTCCTGACTTTC,CASSQRGQGRTFVSPGANVLTF
-,TRBJ2-7,TRBV6-1,once,TGTGCCAGCAGTGAAGTAACTCGCGTTTACTTC,CASSEVTRVYF
-,TRBJ1-2,TRBV28,-,TGTGCCAGCAGTTCCGGGACTAGATATGGCTACACCTTC,CASSSGTRYGYTF
TRBD1,TRBJ2-3,TRBV2,-,TGTGCCAGCAGTCGGACAGGTCTAATGTGGGATACGCAGTATTTT,CASSRTGLMWDTQYF
-,TRBJ2-3,TRBV6-5,-,TGTGCCAGCAGTTCCGCGGGGTTGGATACGCAGTATTTT,CASSSAGLDTQYF
TRBD2,TRBJ2-3,TRBV27,-,TGTGCCAGCAGTTATAGCGGGGGACTTAGCACAGATACGCAGTATTTT,CASSYSGGLSTDTQYF
TRBD2,TRBJ2-5,TRBV7-2,-,TGTGCCAGCAGGTCCGGGACTAGCGGGGGAGAGACCCAGTACTTC,CASRSGTSGGETQYF
-,TRBJ1-2,TRBV7-2,-,TGTGCCAGCAGCCTACAGAGAACAGGCCTCTATGGCTACACCTTC,CASSLQRTGLYGYTF
-,TRBJ1-2,TRBV29-1,-,TGCAGCGTTGAAGTGGCAGCGGGTGCGGGTGGCTACACCTTC,CSVEVAAGAGGYTF
-,TRBJ2-7,TRBV5-1,-,TGCGCCAGCAGCTTGGTCGTAGACTACGAGCAGTACTTC,CASSLVVDYEQYF
TRBD1,TRBJ2-2,TRBV27,-,TGTGCCAGCAGTCCTACCGGGACAGGGAGAACCGGGGAGCTGTTTTTT,CASSPTGTGRTGELFF
-,TRBJ2-2,TRBV7-6,-,TGTGCCAGCAGCTTGGGCACCTCCAACGCCGGGGAGCTGTTTTTT,CASSLGTSNAGELFF
-,TRBJ2-5,TRBV5-4,-,TGTGCCAGCAGCCCGTCGGACAGAGAAGAGACCCAGTACTTC,CASSPSDREETQYF
TRBD1,TRBJ1-1,TRBV7-3,once,TGTGCCAGCAGCTTTGGACAGGGGGCGTTTGAAGCTTTCTTT,CASSFGQGAFEAFF
-,TRBJ1-2,TRBV6-5,-,TGTGCCAGCAGTTACTACAGGGTCGGGAACTATGGCTACACCTTC,CASSYYRVGNYGYTF
-,TRBJ2-1,TRBV7-6,-,TGTGCCAGCAGCGCCCGGGGGAGCTCCTACAATGAGCAGTTCTTC,CASSARGSSYNEQFF
-,TRBJ1-2,TRBV15,-,TGTGCCACCAGCAGGGCAGTGGGGCCCAACACTCCATATGGCTACACCTTC,CATSRAVGPNTPYGYTF
TRBD2,TRBJ2-5,TRBV28,-,TGTGCCAGCAGTCCCCCCGGACTAGTAGGGACCCAGTACTTC,CASSPPGLVGTQYF
TRBD2,TRBJ2-3,TRBV7-3,-,TGTGCCAGCAGCACCCAAGCGGGGGGGCCAGATACGCAGTATTTT,CASSTQAGGPDTQYF
TRBD1,TRBJ1-1,TRBV18,-,TGTGCCAGCTCACCGCGACAGGGAGAAGCTTTCTTT,CASSPRQGEAFF
-,TRBJ2-7,TRBV6-1,-,TGTGCCAGCAGTGAAGGAATCTCGGGCGGGCAGATCACCTACGAGCAGTACTTC,CASSEGISGGQITYEQYF
TRBD2,TRBJ2-3,TRBV19,-,TGTGCCAGTAGTACCGGGGGGGCAGATACGCAGTATTTT,CASSTGGADTQYF
TRBD1,TRBJ1-2,TRBV6-5,-,TGTGCCAGCAGTAACCGACAGGGAAGACGTTATGGCTACACCTTC,CASSNRQGRRYGYTF
-,TRBJ1-1,TRBV7-9,few,TGTGCCAGCAGTTTGGGGCAGGGCCGGGCCACTGAAGCTTTCTTT,CASSLGQGRATEAFF
-,TRBJ1-1,TRBV5-5,-,TGTGCCAGCAGCCCCGGGAACACTGAAGCTTTCTTT,CASSPGNTEAFF
TRBD1,TRBJ2-1,TRBV7-6,-,TGTGCCAGCAGCTTAGCGCCGGGACAGTCATCCTACAATGAGCAGTTCTTC,CASSLAPGQSSYNEQFF
-,TRBJ1-4,TRBV5-1,-,TGCGCCAGCAGCTTGGCTGGGCGCACAAAGTATGAAAAACTGTTTTTT,CASSLAGRTKYEKLFF
TRBD1,TRBJ1-6,TRBV6-6,-,TGTGCCAGCATCCTGGGATGGGACAGTTGGCTTTCACCCCTCCACTTT,CASILGWDSWLSPLHF